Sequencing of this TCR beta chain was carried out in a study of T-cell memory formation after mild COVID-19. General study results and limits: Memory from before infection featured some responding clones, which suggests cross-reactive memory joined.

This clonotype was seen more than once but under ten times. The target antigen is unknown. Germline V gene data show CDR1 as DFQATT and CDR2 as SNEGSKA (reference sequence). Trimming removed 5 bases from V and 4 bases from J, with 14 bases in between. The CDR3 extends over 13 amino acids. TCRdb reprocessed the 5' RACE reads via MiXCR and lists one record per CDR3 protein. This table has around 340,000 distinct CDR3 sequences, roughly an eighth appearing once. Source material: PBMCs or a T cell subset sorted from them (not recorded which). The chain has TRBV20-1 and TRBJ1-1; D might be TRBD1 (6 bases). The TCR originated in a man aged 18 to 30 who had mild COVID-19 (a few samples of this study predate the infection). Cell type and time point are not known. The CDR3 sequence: CSAPGAGATEAFF. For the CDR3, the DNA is TGCAGTGCTCCAGGGGCGGGGGCCACTGAAGCTTTCTTT.